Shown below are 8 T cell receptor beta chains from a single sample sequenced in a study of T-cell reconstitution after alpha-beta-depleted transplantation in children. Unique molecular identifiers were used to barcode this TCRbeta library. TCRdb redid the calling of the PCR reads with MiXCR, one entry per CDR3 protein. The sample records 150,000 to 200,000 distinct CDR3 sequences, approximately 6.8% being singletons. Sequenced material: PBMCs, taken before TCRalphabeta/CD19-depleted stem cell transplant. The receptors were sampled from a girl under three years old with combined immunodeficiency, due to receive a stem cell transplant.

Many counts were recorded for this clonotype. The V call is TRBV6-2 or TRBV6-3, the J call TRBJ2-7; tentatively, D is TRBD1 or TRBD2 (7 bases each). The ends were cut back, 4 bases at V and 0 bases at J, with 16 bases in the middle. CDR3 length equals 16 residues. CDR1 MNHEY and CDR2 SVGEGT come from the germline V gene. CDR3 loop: CASSSRGGRSSYEQYF. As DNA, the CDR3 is TGTGCCAGCAGTTCCAGGGGGGGCAGGAGCTCCTACGAGCAGTACTTC.

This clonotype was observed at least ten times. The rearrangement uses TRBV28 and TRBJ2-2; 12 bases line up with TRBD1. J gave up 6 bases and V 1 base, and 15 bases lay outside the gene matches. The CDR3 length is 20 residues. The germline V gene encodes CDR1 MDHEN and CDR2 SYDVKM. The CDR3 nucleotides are TGTGCCAGCAGTTTATTATTTGGCTCGATGGGACAGGGGGCTGCCGGGGAGCTGTTTTTT. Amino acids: CASSLLFGSMGQGAAGELFF.

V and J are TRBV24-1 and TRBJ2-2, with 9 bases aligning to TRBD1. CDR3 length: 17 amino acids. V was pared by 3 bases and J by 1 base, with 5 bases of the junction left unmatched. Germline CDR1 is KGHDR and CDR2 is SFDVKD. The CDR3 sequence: CATSDLPGQGNTGELFF. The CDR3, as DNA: TGTGCCACCAGTGATCTTCCGGGACAGGGGAACACCGGGGAGCTGTTTTTT.

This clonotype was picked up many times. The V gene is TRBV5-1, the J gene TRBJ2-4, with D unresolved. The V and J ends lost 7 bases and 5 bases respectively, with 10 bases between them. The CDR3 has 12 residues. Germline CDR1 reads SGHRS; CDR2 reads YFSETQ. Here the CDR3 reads CASGGPQNIQYF. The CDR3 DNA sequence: TGCGCCAGCGGCGGACCTCAAAACATTCAGTACTTC.

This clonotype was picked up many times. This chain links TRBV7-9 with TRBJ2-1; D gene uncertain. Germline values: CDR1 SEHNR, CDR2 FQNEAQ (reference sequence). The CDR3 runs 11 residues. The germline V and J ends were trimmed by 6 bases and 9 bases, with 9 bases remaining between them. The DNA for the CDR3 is TGTGCCAGCAGGCTTAAGGGTGAGCAGTTCTTC. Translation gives CASRLKGEQFF.

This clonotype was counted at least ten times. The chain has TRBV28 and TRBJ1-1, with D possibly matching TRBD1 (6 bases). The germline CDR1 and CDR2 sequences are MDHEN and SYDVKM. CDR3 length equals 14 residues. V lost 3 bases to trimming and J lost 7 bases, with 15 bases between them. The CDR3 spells CASSFPTGLGEAFF. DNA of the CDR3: TGTGCCAGCAGTTTCCCCACAGGGTTGGGTGAAGCTTTCTTT.

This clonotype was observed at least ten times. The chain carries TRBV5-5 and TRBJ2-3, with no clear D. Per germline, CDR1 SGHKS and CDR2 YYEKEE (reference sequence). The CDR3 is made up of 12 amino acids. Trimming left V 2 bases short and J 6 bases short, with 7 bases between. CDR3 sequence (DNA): TGTGCCAGCAGCTTCCGGAGCGATACGCAGTATTTT. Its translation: CASSFRSDTQYF.

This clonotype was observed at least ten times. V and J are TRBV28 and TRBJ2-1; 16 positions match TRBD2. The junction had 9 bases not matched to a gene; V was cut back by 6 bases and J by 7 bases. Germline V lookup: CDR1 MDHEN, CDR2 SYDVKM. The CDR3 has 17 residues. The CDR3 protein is CASRQGTSGREANEQFF. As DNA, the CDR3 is TGTGCCAGCAGGCAAGGGACTAGCGGGAGGGAAGCGAATGAGCAGTTCTTC.